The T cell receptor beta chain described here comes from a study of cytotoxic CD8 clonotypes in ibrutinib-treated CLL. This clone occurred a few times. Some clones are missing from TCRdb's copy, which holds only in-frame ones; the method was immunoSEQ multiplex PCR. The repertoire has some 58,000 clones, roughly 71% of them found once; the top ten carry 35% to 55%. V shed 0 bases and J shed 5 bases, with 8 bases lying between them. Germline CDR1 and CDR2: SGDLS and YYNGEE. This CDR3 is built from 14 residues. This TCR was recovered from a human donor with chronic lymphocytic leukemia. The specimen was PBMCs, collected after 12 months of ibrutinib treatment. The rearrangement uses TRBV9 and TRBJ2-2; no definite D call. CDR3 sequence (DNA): TGTGCCAGCAGCGTAGGGATACCTACCGGGGAGCTGTTTTTT. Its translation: CASSVGIPTGELFF.